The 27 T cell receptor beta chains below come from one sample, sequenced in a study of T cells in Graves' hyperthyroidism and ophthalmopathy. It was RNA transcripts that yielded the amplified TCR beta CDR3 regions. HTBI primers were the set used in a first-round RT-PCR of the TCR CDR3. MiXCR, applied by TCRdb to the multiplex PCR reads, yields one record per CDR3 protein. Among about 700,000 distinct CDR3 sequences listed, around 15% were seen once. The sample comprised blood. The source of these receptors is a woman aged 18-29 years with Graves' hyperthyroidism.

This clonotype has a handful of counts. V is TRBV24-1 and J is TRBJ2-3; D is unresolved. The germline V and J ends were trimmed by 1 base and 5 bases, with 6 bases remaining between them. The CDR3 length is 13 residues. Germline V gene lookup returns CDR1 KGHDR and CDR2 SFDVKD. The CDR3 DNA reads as TGTGCCACCAGTGATTTCCCGGAAGATACGCAGTATTTT. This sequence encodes CATSDFPEDTQYF.

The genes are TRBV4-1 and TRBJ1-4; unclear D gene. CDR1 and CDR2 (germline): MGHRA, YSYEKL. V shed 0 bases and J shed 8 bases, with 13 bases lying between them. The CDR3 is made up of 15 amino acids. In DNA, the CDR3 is TGCGCCAGCAGCCAAGAGGGAACGGGGAGAGAAAAACTGTTTTTT. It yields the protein CASSQEGTGREKLFF.

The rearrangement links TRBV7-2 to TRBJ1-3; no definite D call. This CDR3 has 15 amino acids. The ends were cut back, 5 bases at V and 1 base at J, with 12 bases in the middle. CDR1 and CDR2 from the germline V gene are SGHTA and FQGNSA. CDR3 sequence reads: CASSVSEASGNTIYF. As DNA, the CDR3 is TGTGCCAGCAGCGTATCAGAGGCGTCTGGAAACACCATATATTTT.

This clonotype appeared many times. CDR3 DNA: TGTGCCAGCAGCTTCCGGGTGAGAGCAACTAATGAAAAACTGTTTTTT. Translation: CASSFRVRATNEKLFF. V usage is TRBV5-6 and J usage is TRBJ1-4; D uncertain. The V gene lost 2 bases and the J gene lost 0 bases, with 11 bases spanning the gap. The CDR3 has 16 amino acids. CDR1 and CDR2 from the germline V gene are SGHDT and YYEEEE.

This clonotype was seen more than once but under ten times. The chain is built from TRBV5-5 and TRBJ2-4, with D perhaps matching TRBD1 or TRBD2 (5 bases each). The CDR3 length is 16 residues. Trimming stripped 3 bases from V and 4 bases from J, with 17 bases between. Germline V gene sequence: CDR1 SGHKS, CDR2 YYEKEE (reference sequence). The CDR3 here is CASSSGEPGPKNIQYF. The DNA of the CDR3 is TGTGCCAGCAGCTCCGGGGAGCCGGGACCTAAAAACATTCAGTACTTC. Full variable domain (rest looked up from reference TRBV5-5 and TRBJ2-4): DAGVTQSPTHLIKTRGQQVTLRCSPISGHKSVSWYQQVLGQGPQFIFQYYEKEERGRGNFPDRFSARQFPNYSSELNVNALLLGDSALYLCASSSGEPGPKNIQYFGAGTRLSVL.

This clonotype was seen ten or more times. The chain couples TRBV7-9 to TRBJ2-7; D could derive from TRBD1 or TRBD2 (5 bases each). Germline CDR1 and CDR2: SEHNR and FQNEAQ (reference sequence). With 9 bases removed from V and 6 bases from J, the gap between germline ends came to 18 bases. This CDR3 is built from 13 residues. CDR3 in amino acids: CASSTVVGGEQYF. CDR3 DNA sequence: TGTGCCAGTTCGACAGTCGTTGGGGGCGAGCAGTACTTC.

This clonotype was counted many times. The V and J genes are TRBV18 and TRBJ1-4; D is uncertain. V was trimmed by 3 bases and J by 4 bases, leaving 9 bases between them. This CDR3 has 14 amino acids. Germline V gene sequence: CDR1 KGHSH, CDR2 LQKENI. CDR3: CASSPANLNEKLFF. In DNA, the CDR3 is TGTGCCAGCTCACCTGCTAACCTTAATGAAAAACTGTTTTTT.

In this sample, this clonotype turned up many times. The CDR3 spells CSALGGPGEQYF. The CDR3 DNA sequence: TGCAGCGCCTTGGGGGGTCCAGGGGAGCAGTACTTC. The genes are TRBV29-1 and TRBJ2-7, with D tentatively TRBD2 (6 bases). V gave up 7 bases and J gave up 7 bases, with 17 bases separating them. CDR1 is SQVTM, CDR2 ANQGSEA, per germline. This CDR3 comprises 12 residues.

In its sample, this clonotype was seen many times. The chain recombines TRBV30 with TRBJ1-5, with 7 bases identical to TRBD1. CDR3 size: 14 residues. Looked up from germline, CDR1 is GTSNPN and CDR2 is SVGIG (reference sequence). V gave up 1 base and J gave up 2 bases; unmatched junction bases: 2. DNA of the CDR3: TGTGCCTGGAGTGCCGGGACAGGCAATCAGCCCCAGCATTTT. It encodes CAWSAGTGNQPQHF.

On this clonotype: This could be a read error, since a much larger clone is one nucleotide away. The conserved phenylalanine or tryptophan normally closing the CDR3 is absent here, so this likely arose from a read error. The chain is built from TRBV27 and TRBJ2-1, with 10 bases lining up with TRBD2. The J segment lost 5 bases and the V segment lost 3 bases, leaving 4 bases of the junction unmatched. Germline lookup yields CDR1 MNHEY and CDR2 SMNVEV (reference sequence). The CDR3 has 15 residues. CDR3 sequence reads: CASSFGTSGNNEQFL. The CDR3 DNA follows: TGTGCCAGCAGTTTTGGTACTAGCGGGAACAATGAGCAGTTCCTC.

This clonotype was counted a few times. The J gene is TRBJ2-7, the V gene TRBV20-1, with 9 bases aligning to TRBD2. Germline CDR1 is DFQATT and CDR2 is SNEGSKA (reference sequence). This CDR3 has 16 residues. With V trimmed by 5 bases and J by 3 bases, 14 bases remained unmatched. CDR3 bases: TGCAGTGCTGGGACACTCGGCGGGAGGGCCGGCTACGAGCAGTACTTC. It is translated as CSAGTLGGRAGYEQYF.

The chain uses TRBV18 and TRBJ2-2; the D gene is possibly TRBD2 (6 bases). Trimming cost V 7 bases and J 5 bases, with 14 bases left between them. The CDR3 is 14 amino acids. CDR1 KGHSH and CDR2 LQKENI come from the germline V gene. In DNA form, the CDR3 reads TGTGCCAGCTTTCCGGGACTGAGAACCGGGGAGCTGTTTTTT. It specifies CASFPGLRTGELFF.

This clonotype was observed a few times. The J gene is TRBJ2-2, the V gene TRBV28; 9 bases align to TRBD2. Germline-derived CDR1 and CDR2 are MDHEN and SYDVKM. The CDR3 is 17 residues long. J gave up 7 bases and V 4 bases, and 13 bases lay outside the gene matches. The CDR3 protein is CASSSPPGGRAGGELFF. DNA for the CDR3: TGTGCCAGCAGTTCCCCTCCTGGCGGGAGGGCCGGCGGGGAGCTGTTTTTT.

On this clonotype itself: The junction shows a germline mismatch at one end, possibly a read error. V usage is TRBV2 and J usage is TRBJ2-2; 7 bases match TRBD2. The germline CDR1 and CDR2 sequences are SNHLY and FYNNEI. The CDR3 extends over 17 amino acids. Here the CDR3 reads CASSQLPRELYTGELSF. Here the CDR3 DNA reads TGTGCCAGCAGTCAACTCCCGCGGGAGCTATACACCGGGGAGCTGTCTTTT.

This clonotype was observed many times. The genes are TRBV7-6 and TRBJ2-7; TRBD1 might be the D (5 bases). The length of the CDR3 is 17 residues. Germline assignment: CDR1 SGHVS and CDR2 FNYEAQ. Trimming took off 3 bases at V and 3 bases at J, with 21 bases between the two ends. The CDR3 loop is CASSFLVSTEESYEQYF. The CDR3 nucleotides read TGTGCCAGCAGCTTCCTCGTGTCGACAGAAGAGAGCTACGAGCAGTACTTC.

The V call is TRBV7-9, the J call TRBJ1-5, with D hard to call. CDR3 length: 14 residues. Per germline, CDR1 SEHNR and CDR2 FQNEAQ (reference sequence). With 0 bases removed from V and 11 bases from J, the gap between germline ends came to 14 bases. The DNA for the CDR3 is TGTGCCAGCAGCTTAGCGCTAGCCAACTCAGCCCAGCATTTT. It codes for CASSLALANSAQHF.

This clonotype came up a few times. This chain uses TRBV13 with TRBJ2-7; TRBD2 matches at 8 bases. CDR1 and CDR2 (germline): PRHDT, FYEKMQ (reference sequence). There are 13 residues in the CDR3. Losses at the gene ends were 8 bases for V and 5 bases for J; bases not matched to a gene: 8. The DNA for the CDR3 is TGTGCCAGCGAAGGCCGGGGGGGTGACGAGCAGTACTTC. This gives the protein CASEGRGGDEQYF.

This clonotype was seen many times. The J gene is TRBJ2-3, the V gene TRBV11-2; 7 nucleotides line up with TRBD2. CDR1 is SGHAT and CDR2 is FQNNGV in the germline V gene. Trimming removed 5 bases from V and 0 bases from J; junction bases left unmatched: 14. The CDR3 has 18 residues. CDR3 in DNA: TGTGCCAGCAGCCGAACACGGCAGCGGGAAACTAGCACAGATACGCAGTATTTT. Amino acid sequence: CASSRTRQRETSTDTQYF.

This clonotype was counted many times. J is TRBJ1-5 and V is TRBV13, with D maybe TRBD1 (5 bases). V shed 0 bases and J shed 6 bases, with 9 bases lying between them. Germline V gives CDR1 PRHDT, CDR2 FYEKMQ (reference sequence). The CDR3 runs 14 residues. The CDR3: CASSLGGGIQPQHF. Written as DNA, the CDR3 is TGTGCCAGCAGCTTAGGTGGGGGTATTCAGCCCCAGCATTTT.

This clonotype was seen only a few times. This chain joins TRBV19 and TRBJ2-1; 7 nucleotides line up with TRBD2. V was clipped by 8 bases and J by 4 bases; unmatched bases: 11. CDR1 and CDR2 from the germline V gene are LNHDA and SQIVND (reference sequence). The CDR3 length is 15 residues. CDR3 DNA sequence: TGTGCCAGTCATACGGGGGGAGGAGCTTACAATGAGCAGTTCTTC. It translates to CASHTGGGAYNEQFF. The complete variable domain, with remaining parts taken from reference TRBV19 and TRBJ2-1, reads DGGITQSPKYLFRKEGQNVTLSCEQNLNHDAMYWYRQDPGQGLRLIYYSQIVNDFQKGDIAEGYSVSREKKESFPLTVTSAQKNPTAFYLCASHTGGGAYNEQFFGPGTRLTVL.

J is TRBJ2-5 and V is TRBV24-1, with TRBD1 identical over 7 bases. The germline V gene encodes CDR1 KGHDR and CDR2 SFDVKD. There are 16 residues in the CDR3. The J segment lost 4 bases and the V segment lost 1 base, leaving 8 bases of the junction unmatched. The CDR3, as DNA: TGTGCCACCAGTGATTTAGGGCAGGGGGTGGGAGAGACCCAGTACTTC. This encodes CATSDLGQGVGETQYF.

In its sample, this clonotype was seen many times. The CDR3 reads CSAVSGLEDTQYF. The CDR3 region has the DNA TGCAGTGCCGTTAGCGGGTTAGAAGATACGCAGTATTTT. The V call is TRBV20-1, the J call TRBJ2-3; TRBD2 aligns across 7 bases. V lost 6 bases, J lost 5 bases, and 8 bases stayed unmatched. The V gene's germline CDR1 is DFQATT and CDR2 SNEGSKA (reference sequence). The CDR3 covers 13 residues.

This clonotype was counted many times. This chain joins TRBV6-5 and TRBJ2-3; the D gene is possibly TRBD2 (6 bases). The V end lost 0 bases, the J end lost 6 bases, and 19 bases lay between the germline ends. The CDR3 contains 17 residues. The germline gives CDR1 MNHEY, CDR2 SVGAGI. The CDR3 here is CASSYSTRSTLSDTQYF. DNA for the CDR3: TGTGCCAGCAGTTACTCGACTAGATCTACTCTTAGTGATACGCAGTATTTT.

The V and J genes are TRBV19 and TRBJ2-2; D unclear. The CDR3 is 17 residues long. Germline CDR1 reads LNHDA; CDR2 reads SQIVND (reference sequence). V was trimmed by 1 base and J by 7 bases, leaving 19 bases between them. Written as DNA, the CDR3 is TGTGCCAGTAGTATAGGCAAGGGTCGATCAGTGAACGGGGAGCTGTTTTTT. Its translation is CASSIGKGRSVNGELFF.

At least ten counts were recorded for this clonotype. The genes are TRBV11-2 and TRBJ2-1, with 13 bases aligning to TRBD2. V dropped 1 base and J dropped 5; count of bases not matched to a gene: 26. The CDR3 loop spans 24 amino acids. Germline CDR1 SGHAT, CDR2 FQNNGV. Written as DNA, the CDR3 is TGTGCCAGCAGCTTAGTGCGGCCGGCTAGCGGGACTAGCGGGAAAGAGTTACTCCACAATGAGCAGTTCTTC. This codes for CASSLVRPASGTSGKELLHNEQFF.

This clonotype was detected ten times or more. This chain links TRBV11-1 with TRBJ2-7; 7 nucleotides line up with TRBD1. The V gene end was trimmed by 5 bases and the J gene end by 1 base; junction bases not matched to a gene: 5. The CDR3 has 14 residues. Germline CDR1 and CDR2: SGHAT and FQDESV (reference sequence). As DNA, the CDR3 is TGTGCCAGCAGCCTCGGACAGGCTTCCTACGAGCAGTACTTC. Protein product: CASSLGQASYEQYF.

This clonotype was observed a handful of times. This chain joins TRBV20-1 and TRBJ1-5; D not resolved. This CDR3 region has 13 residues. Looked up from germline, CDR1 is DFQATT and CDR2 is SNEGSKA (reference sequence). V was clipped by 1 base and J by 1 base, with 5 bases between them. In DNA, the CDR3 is TGCAGTGCTAGAGGGACGAGCAATCAGCCCCAGCATTTT. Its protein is CSARGTSNQPQHF.